These T cell receptor beta chains were read from a single sample in a study of T cells in localized non-small cell lung cancer. TCRdb's copy holds only in-frame clones and misses some; the assay was immunoSEQ multiplex PCR. The table includes some 39,000 clones, 70% to 90% detected once. The material sequenced was peripheral blood mononuclear cells, taken before any cancer treatment. The source is a male donor older than 55 with stage II lung adenocarcinoma. The CDR3 runs from the conserved cysteine through the conserved F or W. Fields, in order: V gene, clone size, J gene, D gene, CDR3 protein, CDR3 DNA. The D gene is left open where the match is weak. Expanded clones get a size class; other rows say once, few or many, or leave the size out.

>TRBV7-9|NA|TRBJ2-2|TRBD2
CASSPLAGGGTGELFF
TGTGCCAGCAGCCCGCTAGCGGGAGGCGGAACCGGGGAGCTGTTTTTT
>TRBV19|NA|TRBJ2-1|TRBD2
CASSIASPGLAGYNEQFF
TGTGCCAGTAGTATAGCTTCCCCGGGACTAGCGGGATACAATGAGCAGTTCTTC
>TRBV15|NA|TRBJ1-3|TRBD1
CATSREGGTGRNTIYF
TGTGCCACCAGCAGAGAGGGGGGGACAGGGAGAAACACCATATATTTT
>TRBV7-9|few|TRBJ1-2|NA
CASSPGTQGYTF
TGTGCCAGCAGTCCCGGGACTCAAGGCTACACCTTC
>TRBV28|NA|TRBJ1-5|NA
CASSPPWGFNQPQHF
TGTGCCAGCAGCCCTCCATGGGGATTCAATCAGCCCCAGCATTTT
>TRBV9|NA|TRBJ1-5|NA
CASSPSVSNQPQHF
TGTGCCAGCAGCCCTTCAGTGAGCAATCAGCCCCAGCATTTT
>TRBV10-1|NA|TRBJ2-7|TRBD2
CARGGRGPYEQYF
TGCGCCAGGGGGGGGAGAGGACCTTACGAGCAGTACTTC
>TRBV5-1|NA|TRBJ2-5|NA
CASSSIQGQETQYF
TGCGCCAGCAGCTCTATACAGGGCCAAGAGACCCAGTACTTC
>TRBV5-4|once|TRBJ2-6|TRBD1
CASSTGQGAAGANVLTF
TGTGCCAGCAGCACGGGACAGGGGGCGGCCGGGGCCAACGTCCTGACTTTC
>TRBV4-2|NA|TRBJ1-1|NA
CASSQDPQGETFF
TGTGCCAGCAGCCAAGATCCCCAAGGCGAGACTTTCTTT
>TRBV6-5|NA|TRBJ2-7|TRBD1
CASSYSGTGGYEQHF
TGTGCCAGCAGTTACAGCGGGACAGGGGGGTACGAGCAGCACTTC
>TRBV7-8|NA|TRBJ1-1|NA
CASSLGATEAFF
TGTGCCAGCAGCTTAGGGGCTACTGAAGCTTTCTTT
>TRBV6-6|NA|TRBJ1-1|NA
CASAEPDTEAFF
TGTGCCAGCGCGGAGCCAGACACTGAAGCTTTCTTT
>TRBV6-1|NA|TRBJ2-1|TRBD2
CASSLTSGTINEQFF
TGTGCCAGCAGTTTGACTAGCGGGACCATCAATGAGCAGTTCTTC
>TRBV11-2|NA|TRBJ1-2|NA
CASSQPTLRTVYGYTF
TGTGCCAGCAGCCAACCCACATTGAGGACAGTCTATGGCTACACCTTC
>TRBV19|NA|TRBJ2-6|NA
CASNGRSSGGANVLTF
TGTGCCAGTAACGGCAGGTCATCGGGAGGGGCCAACGTCCTGACTTTC
>TRBV6-1|NA|TRBJ1-1|NA
CASSEAENTEAFF
TGTGCCAGCAGTGAAGCCGAGAACACTGAAGCTTTCTTT
>TRBV6-6|NA|TRBJ2-1|TRBD2
CASSSGGRNEQFF
TGTGCCAGCAGTTCGGGAGGGAGGAATGAGCAGTTCTTC
>TRBV4-2|NA|TRBJ2-3|NA
CASSQDSGGKGTDTQYF
TGTGCCAGCAGCCAAGATTCTGGGGGCAAGGGCACAGATACGCAGTATTTT
>TRBV7-2|once|TRBJ2-7|TRBD1
CASSPAPGQGRYYEQYF
TGTGCCAGCAGCCCCGCCCCGGGACAGGGTAGATACTACGAGCAGTACTTC
>TRBV4-1|NA|TRBJ1-1|NA
CASSQSTAPAFF
TGCGCCAGCAGCCAATCGACGGCCCCAGCTTTCTTT
>TRBV28|once|TRBJ1-5|NA
CASTSPGGSNQPQHF
TGTGCCAGCACCAGCCCCGGGGGTAGCAATCAGCCCCAGCATTTT
>TRBV7-9|NA|TRBJ2-7|TRBD2
CASSSSREAYEQYF
TGTGCCAGCAGCTCCTCGCGGGAGGCTTACGAGCAGTACTTC
>TRBV10-3|NA|TRBJ2-2|NA
CAIRRGDNTGELFF
TGTGCCATCAGACGGGGAGACAACACCGGGGAGCTGTTTTTT
>TRBV5-4|NA|TRBJ2-7|NA
CASSLQGFDEQYF
TGTGCCAGCAGCTTACAAGGGTTCGACGAGCAGTACTTC
>TRBV5-1|NA|TRBJ1-4|NA
CASSLEGSGEKLFF
TGCGCCAGCAGCTTGGAGGGCAGCGGTGAAAAACTGTTTTTT
>TRBV13|NA|TRBJ1-1|NA
CASSLDRTAFF
TGTGCCAGCAGCCTGGACCGTACGGCTTTCTTT
>TRBV28|NA|TRBJ2-2|NA
CASSLDRLTTGELFF
TGTGCCAGCAGCCTAGACAGATTAACCACCGGGGAGCTGTTTTTT
>TRBV5-1|NA|TRBJ2-3|TRBD1
CASSLGTVTDTQYF
TGCGCCAGCAGCCTCGGGACAGTCACAGATACGCAGTATTTT
>TRBV11-1|NA|TRBJ2-1|NA
CASSSFSGHSYNEQFF
TGTGCCAGCAGCTCATTTAGCGGACACTCCTACAATGAGCAGTTCTTC
>TRBV7-2|NA|TRBJ1-2|NA
CASSFQTDPIYGYTF
TGTGCCAGCAGCTTCCAGACAGACCCAATCTATGGCTACACCTTC